This T cell receptor beta chain is drawn from a study of T cell responses to AZD1222 COVID-19 vaccine. The study, taken as a whole, reports: Reportedly, nearly half of unique spike TCRs recognized epitopes outside B.1.351/B.1.1.7 mutations. In a largely white British group with more females than males, clonal diversity was possibly underestimated.

This CDR3 region has 14 residues. V lost 3 bases to trimming and J lost 1 base, with 9 bases between them. Germline V gene data show CDR1 as SGHTA and CDR2 as FQGNSA. Worth noting for this clone: Its antigen is undetermined.

The data were produced by immunoSEQ multiplex PCR, yet TCRdb's version contains in-frame clones alone and is incomplete. The top ten hold 7.5% of the sample, which has over 85,000 clones, 75% to 90% seen once. Sample: peripheral blood, taken on day 0 of AZD1222 vaccination. The source is an adult in good health. The chain has TRBV7-2 and TRBJ1-1, with D possibly being TRBD1 (5 bases). For the CDR3, the DNA is TGTGCCAGCAGCTTCAGGGTGGGGAACACTGAAGCTTTCTTT. It codes for CASSFRVGNTEAFF. The full variable domain, with the rest looked up from reference TRBV7-2 and TRBJ1-1, is GAGVSQSPSNKVTEKGKDVELRCDPISGHTALYWYRQSLGQGLEFLIYFQGNSAPDKSGLPSDRFSAERTGGSVSTLTIQRTQQEDSAVYLCASSFRVGNTEAFFGQGTRLTVV.